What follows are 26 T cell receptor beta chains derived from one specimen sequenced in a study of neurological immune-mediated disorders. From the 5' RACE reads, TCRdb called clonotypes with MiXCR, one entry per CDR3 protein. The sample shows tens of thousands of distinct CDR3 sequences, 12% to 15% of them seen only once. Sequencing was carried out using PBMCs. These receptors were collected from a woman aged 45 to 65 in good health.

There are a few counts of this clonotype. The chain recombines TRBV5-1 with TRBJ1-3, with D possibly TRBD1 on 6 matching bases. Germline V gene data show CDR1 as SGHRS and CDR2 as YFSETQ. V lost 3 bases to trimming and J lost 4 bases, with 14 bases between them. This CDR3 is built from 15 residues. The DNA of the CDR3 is TGCGCCAGCAGCTCCCAACAGGGACCAGGAAACACCATATATTTT. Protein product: CASSSQQGPGNTIYF.

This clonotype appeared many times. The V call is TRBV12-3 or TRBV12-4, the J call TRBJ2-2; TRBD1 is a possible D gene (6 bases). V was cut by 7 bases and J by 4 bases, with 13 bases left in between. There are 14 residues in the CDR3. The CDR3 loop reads CASTPGRGTGELFF. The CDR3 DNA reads TGTGCCAGCACCCCGGGCAGGGGCACCGGGGAGCTGTTTTTT.

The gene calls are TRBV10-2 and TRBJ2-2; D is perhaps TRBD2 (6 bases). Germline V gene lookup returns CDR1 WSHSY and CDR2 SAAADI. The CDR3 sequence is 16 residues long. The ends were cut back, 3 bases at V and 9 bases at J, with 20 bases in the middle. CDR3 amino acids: CASSEVSGGGVRELFF. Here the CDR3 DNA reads TGCGCCAGCAGTGAAGTCTCCGGGGGTGGCGTAAGGGAGCTGTTTTTT.

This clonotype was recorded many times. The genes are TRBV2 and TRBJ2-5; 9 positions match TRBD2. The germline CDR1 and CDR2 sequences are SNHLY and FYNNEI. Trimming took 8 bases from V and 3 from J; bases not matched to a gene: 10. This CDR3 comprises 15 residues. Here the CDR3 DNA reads TGTGCCAGCGGGCGTGGTAGCGGGAGAGAAGAGACCCAGTACTTC. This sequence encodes CASGRGSGREETQYF.

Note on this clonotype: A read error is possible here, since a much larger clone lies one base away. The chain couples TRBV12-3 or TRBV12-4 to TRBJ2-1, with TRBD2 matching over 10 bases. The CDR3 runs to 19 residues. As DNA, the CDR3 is TGTGCCAGCAGTTTTATGTCCCGCTTGGGGACTAGCGCATACAATGATCAGTTCTTC. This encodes CASSFMSRLGTSAYNDQFF.

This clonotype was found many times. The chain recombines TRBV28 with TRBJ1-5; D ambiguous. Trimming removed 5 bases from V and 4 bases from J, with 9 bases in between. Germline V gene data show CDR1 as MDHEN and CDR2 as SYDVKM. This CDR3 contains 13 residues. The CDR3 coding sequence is TGTGCCAGCAGTCCCAATCCGAATCAGCCCCAGCATTTT. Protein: CASSPNPNQPQHF.

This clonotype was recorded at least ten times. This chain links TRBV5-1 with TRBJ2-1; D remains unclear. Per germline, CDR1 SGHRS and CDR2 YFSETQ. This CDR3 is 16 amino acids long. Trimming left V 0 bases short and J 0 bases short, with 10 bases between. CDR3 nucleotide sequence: TGCGCCAGCAGCTTGGCAGAGGCAAGCTCCTACAATGAGCAGTTCTTC. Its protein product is CASSLAEASSYNEQFF. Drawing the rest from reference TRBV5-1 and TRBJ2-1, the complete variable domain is KAGVTQTPRYLIKTRGQQVTLSCSPISGHRSVSWYQQTPGQGLQFLFEYFSETQRNKGNFPGRFSGRQFSNSRSEMNVSTLELGDSALYLCASSLAEASSYNEQFFGPGTRLTVL.

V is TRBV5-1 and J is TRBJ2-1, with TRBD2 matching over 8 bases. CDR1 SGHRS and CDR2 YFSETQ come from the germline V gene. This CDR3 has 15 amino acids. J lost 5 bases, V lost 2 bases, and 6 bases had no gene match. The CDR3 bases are TGCGCCAGCAGCTTAATACTAGCGGATAACAATGAGCAGTTCTTC. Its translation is CASSLILADNNEQFF.

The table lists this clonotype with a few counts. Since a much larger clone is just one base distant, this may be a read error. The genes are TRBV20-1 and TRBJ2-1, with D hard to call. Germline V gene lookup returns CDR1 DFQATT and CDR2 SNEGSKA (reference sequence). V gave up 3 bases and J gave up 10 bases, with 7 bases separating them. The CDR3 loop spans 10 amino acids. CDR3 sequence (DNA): TGCAGTGCTAGGGGGTGGGAGCAGTTCTTC. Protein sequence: CSARGWEQFF.

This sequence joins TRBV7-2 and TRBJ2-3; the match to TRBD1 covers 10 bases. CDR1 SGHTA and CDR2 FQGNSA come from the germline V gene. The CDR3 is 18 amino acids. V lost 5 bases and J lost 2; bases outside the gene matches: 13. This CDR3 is CASSGPRQGALITDTQYF. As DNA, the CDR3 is TGTGCCAGCAGCGGCCCGCGACAGGGGGCGTTAATCACAGATACGCAGTATTTT. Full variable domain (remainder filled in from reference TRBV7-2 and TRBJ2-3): GAGVSQSPSNKVTEKGKDVELRCDPISGHTALYWYRQSLGQGLEFLIYFQGNSAPDKSGLPSDRFSAERTGGSVSTLTIQRTQQEDSAVYLCASSGPRQGALITDTQYFGPGTRLTVL.

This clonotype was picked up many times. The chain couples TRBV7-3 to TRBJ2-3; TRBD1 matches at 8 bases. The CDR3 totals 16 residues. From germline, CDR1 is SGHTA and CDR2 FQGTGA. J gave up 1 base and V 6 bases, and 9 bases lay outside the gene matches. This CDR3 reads CASSSPGGAGTDTQYF. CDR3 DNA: TGTGCCAGCAGTTCACCAGGGGGCGCCGGCACAGATACGCAGTATTTT.

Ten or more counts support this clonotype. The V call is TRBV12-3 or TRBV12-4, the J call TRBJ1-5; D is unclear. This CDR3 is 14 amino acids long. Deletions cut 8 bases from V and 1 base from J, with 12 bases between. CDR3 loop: CASLRWGSNQPQHF. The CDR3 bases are TGTGCCAGCCTTCGCTGGGGAAGCAATCAGCCCCAGCATTTT.

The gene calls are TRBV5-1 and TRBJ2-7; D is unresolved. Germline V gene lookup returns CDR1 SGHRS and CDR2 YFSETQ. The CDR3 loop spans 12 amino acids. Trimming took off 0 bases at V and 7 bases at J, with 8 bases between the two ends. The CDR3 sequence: CASSLGLREQYF. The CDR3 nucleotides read TGCGCCAGCAGCTTGGGGTTGAGAGAGCAGTACTTC.

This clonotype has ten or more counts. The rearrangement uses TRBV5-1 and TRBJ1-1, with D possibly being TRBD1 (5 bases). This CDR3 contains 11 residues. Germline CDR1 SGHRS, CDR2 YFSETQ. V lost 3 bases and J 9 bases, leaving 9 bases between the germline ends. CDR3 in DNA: TGCGCCAGCAGCTCGGGACCTAAAGCTTTCTTT. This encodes CASSSGPKAFF.

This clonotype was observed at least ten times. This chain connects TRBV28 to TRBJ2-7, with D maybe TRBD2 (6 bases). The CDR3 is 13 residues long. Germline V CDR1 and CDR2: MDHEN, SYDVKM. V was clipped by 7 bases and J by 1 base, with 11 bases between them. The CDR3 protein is CASTRGLSYEQYF. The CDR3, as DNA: TGTGCCAGCACCCGGGGACTTTCCTACGAGCAGTACTTC.

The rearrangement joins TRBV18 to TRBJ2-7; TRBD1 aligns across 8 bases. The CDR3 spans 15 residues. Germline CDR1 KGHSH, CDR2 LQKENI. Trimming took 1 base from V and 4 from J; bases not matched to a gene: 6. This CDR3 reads CASSPRAGGTYEQYF. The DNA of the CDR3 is TGTGCCAGCTCACCACGGGCAGGGGGCACTTACGAGCAGTACTTC.

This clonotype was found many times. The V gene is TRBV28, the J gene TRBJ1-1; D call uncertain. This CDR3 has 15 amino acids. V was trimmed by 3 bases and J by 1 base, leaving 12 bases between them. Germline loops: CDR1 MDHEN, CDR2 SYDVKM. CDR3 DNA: TGTGCCAGCAGTTTGATCGGCGGGCCGAACACTGAAGCTTTCTTT. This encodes CASSLIGGPNTEAFF.

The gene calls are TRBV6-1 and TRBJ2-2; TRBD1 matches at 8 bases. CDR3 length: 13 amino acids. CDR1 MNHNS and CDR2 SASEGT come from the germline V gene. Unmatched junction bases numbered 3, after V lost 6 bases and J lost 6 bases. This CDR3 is CASRDREAGELFF. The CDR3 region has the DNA TGTGCCAGCAGGGACAGGGAAGCCGGGGAGCTGTTTTTT.

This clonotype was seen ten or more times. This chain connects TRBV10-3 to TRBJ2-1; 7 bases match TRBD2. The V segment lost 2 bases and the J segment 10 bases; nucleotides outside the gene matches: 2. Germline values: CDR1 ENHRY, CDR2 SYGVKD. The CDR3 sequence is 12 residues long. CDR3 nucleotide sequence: TGTGCCATCAGTGAGGTCGGGAGGGAGCAGTTCTTC. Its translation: CAISEVGREQFF.

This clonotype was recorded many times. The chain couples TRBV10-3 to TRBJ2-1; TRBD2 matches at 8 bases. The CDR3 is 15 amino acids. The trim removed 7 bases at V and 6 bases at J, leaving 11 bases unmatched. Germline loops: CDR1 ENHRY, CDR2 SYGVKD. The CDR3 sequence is CAITTSGGSGNEQFF. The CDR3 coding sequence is TGTGCCATCACAACTAGCGGCGGCTCGGGCAATGAGCAGTTCTTC.

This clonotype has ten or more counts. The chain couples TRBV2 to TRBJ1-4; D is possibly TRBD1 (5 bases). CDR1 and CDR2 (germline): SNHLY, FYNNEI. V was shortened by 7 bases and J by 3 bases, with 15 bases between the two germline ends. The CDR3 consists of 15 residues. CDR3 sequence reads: CASNRVGTPNEKLFF. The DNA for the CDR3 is TGTGCCAGCAACCGTGTTGGGACCCCTAATGAAAAACTGTTTTTT.

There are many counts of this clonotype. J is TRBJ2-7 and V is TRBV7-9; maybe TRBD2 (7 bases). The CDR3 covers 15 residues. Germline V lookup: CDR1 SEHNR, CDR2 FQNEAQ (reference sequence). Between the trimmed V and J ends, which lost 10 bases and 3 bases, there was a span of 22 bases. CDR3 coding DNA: TGTGCCACACGAGGGGGGGACCTGGAAGGCTACGAGCAGTACTTC. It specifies CATRGGDLEGYEQYF.

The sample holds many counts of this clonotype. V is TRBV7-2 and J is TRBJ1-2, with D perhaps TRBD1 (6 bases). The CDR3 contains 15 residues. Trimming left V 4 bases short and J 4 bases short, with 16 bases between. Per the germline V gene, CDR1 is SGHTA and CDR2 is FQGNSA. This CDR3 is CASSSDWTAIYGYTF. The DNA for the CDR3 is TGTGCCAGCAGCTCAGACTGGACAGCCATCTATGGCTACACCTTC.

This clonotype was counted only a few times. CDR3 region: CASSFRQTTNEKLFF. The CDR3 nucleotides read TGTGCCAGCAGCTTCCGACAGACAACTAATGAAAAACTGTTTTTT. The chain is built from TRBV7-9 and TRBJ1-4; TRBD1 might be the D (5 bases). Trimming took 3 bases from V and 0 from J, leaving 8 bases between them. This CDR3 comprises 15 residues. CDR1 is SEHNR and CDR2 is FQNEAQ in the germline V gene (reference sequence).

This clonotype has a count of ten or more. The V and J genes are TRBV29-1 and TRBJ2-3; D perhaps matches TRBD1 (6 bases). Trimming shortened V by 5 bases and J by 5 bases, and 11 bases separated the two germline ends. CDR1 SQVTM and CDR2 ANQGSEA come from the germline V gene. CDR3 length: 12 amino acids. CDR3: CSVRTAIDTQYF. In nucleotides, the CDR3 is TGCAGCGTTCGGACAGCGATAGATACGCAGTATTTT.

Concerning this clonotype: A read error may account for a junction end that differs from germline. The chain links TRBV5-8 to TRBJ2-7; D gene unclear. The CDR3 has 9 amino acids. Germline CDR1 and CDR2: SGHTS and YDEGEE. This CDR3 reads CASILRKGF. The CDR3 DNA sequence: TGTGCCAGCATCCTGCGAAAGGGCTTC.